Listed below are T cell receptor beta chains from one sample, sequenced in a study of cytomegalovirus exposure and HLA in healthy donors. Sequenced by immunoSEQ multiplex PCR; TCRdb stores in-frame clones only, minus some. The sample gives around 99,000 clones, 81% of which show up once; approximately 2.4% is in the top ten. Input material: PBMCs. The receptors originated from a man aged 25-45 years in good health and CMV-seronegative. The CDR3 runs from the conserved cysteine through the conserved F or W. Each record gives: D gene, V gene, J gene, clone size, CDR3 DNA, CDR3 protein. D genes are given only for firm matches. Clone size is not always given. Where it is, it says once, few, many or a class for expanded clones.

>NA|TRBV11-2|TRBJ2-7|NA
TGTGCCAGCAGCCCTATAACCCGGGATAAGTACTTC
CASSPITRDKYF
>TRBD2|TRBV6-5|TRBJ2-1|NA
TGTGCCAGCAGTTATCTACTAGCGGGAGGGGACAATGAGCAGTTCTTC
CASSYLLAGGDNEQFF
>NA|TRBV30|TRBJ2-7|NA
TGTGCCTGGAGCGTCGGACATTACGAGCAGTACTTC
CAWSVGHYEQYF
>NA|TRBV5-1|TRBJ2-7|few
TGCGCCAGCAGTTTAACACCGGACTTCTCCTACGAGCAGTACTTC
CASSLTPDFSYEQYF
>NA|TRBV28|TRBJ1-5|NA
TGTGCCAGCAGTGCCCTGGGGGGGTATAGCAATCAGCCCCAGCATTTT
CASSALGGYSNQPQHF
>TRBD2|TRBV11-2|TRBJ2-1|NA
TGTGCCAGCAGCCCTACTAGCGGGACCGACAATGAGCAGTTCTTC
CASSPTSGTDNEQFF
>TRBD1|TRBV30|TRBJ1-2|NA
TGTGCCTGGAAGGACAGGGGGCGGGATGGCTACACCTTC
CAWKDRGRDGYTF
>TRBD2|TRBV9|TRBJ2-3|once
TGTGCCAGCAGCCAAAAGCGGGGGGGCTTGGTGGCAGATACGCAGTATTTT
CASSQKRGGLVADTQYF
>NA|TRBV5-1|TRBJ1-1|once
TGCGCCAGCAGCTTGGCAGGGGAGGGGAACACTGAAGCTTTCTTT
CASSLAGEGNTEAFF
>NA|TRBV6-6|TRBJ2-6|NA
TGTGCCAGCACCCAGGCCAACGTCCTGACTTTC
CASTQANVLTF
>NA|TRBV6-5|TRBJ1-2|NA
TGTGCCAGCAGTCAAAGCGGGACGGTCTATGGCTACACCTTC
CASSQSGTVYGYTF
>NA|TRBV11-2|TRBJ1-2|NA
TGTGCCAGCAGCTTAGGGGGGGGCAACTATGGCTACACCTTC
CASSLGGGNYGYTF
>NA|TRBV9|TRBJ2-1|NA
TGTGCCAGCAGTGAAGGACGCGGGGGCGGTGAGCAGTTCTTC
CASSEGRGGGEQFF
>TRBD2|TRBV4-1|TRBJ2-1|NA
TGCGCCAGCAGCCAATCAAAAACTAGCGGGAGTTACAATGAGCAGTTCTTC
CASSQSKTSGSYNEQFF
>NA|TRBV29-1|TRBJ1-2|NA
TGCAGCACACACGATCCGGGACAAACCTATGGCTACACCTTC
CSTHDPGQTYGYTF
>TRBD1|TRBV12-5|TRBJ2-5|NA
TGTGCTAGTCTCTCGAGGGGGACAGGGGTGTACTTC
CASLSRGTGVYF
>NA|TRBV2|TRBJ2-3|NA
TGTGCCAGCAGTGATTTTTTTGGGCGGGTCCGGGATACGCAGTATTTT
CASSDFFGRVRDTQYF
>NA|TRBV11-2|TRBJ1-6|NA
TGTGCCAGCAGCCCCTCTGGGGGGACCTCTTCACCCCTCCACTTT
CASSPSGGTSSPLHF
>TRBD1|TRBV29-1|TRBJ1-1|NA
TGCAGCGTTAACAGGGGGGAACCCACTGAAGCTTTCTTT
CSVNRGEPTEAFF
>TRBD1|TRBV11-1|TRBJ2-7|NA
TGTGCCAGCAGCTCAGACAGGGTCCCCACCTACGAGCAGTACTTC
CASSSDRVPTYEQYF
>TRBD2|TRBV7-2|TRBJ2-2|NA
TGTGCCAGCAGCGCCCGGACTAGCGGGGGGGTATCGAACACCGGGGAGCTGTTTTTT
CASSARTSGGVSNTGELFF
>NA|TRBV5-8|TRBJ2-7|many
TGTGCCAGCAGTTTCGTTCGGGGAACCTACGAGCAGTACTTC
CASSFVRGTYEQYF
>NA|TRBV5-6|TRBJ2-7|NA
TGTGCCAGCAGCCAAGACAGAGCCTACGAGCAGTACTTC
CASSQDRAYEQYF
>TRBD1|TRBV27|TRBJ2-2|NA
TGTGCCAGCAGTAGAGGGACAGGGGCCGGGGAGCTGTTTTTT
CASSRGTGAGELFF
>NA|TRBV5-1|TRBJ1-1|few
TGCGCCAGCAGCTTAACAGGGTTTAACACTGAAGCTTTCTTT
CASSLTGFNTEAFF
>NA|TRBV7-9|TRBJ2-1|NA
TGTGCCAGCAGCTCCATATATCAGGGGATAGGCAATTACAATGAGCAGTTCTTC
CASSSIYQGIGNYNEQFF
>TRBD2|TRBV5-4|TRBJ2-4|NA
TGTGCCAGCAGCTTAGGCGGGAGAGGGGACATTCAGTACTTC
CASSLGGRGDIQYF
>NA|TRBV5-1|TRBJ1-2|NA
TGCGCCAGCAGCTTGGGCCAGGGGAGCTATGGCTACACCTTC
CASSLGQGSYGYTF
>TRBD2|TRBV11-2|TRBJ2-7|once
TGTGCCAGCAGCTTAGTAGCTAGCGGCAGCTCCTACGAGCAGTACTTC
CASSLVASGSSYEQYF
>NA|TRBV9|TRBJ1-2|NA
TGTGCCAGCAGCCCCCGCGGGGATAACTATGGCTACACCTTC
CASSPRGDNYGYTF
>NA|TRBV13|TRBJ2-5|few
TGTGCCAGCAGCCCCTCAGGCCGAGAGACCCAGTACTTC
CASSPSGRETQYF
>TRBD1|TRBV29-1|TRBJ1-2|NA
TGCAGCGTGAAAGGGACAGGTAATAGGAATGGCTACACCTTC
CSVKGTGNRNGYTF
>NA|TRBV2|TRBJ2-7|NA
TGTGCCAGCAGGACTCTATGGGGCAGGGAAGATAACGAGCAGTACTTC
CASRTLWGREDNEQYF
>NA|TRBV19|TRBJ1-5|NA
TGTGCCAGTAGTATTTCGGCAGGGATTCAGCCCCAGCATTTT
CASSISAGIQPQHF
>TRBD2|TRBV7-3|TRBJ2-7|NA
TGTGCCAGCAGCTTCGGTAGCGGGAGGGCCTACGAGCAGTACTTC
CASSFGSGRAYEQYF
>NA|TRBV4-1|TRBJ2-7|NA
TGCGCCAGCAGCCAAGCACAGCACTACGAGCAGTACTTC
CASSQAQHYEQYF
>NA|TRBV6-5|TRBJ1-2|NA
TGTGCCAGCAATCAACGGGAAGGGTATGGCTACACCTTC
CASNQREGYGYTF
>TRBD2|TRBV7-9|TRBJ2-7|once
TGTGCCAGCAGCCCTAGCGGGAAACCCTACGAGCAGTACTTC
CASSPSGKPYEQYF
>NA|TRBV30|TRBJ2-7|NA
TGTGCCTGGAGTAAAGACAGTATCTACGAGCAGTACTTC
CAWSKDSIYEQYF
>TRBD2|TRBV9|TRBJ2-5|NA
TGTGCCAGCAGCGGGACCCTTGCGGGGGAACAAGAGACCCAGTACTTC
CASSGTLAGEQETQYF
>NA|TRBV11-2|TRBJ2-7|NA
TGTGCCAGCAGCATCCGACAGGTGAGCTCCTACGAGCAGTACTTC
CASSIRQVSSYEQYF
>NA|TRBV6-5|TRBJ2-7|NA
TGTGCCAGCAACCCCGGCGGGGCGGAGTACGAGCAGTACTTC
CASNPGGAEYEQYF
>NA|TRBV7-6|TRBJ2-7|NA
TGTGCCAGCAGCGGCGATCAGGGGGGCCAAACCTACGAGCAGTACTTC
CASSGDQGGQTYEQYF
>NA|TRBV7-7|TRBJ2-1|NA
TGTGCTAGCAGCTTAGGGACGGGAAAATACGGCAATGAGCAGTTCTTC
CASSLGTGKYGNEQFF
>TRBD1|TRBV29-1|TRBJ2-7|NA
TGCAGCGGGACAGGGGGCTACGAGCAGTACTTC
CSGTGGYEQYF
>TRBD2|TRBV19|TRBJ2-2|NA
TGTGCCAGTTCGGGGGGAACCGGGGAGCTGTTTTTT
CASSGGTGELFF
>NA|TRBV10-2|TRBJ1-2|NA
TGCGCCAGCAGTCCCGACAGGCGCTATGGCTACACCTTC
CASSPDRRYGYTF
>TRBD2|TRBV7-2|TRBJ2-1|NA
TGTGCCAGCAGCGCGGGACTAGCGGGAGGGAATGAGCAGTTCTTC
CASSAGLAGGNEQFF
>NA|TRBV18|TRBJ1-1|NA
TGTGCCAGCTCACCGAGAAGGGAGAGGAACACTGAAGCTTTCTTT
CASSPRRERNTEAFF
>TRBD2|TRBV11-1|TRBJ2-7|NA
TGTGCCAGCATGGGAGGGAAGGCCTACGAGCAGTACTTC
CASMGGKAYEQYF
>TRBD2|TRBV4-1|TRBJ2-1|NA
TGCGCCAGCAGCCAAGATCTTGGACTAGCGGGAGGACAGGGTGAGCAGTTCTTC
CASSQDLGLAGGQGEQFF
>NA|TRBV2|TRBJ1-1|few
TGTGCCAGCAGTGGACGGGGCACTGAAGCTTTCTTT
CASSGRGTEAFF
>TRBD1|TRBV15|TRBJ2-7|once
TGTGCCACCAGCAGATCAGGGGGACAGGGCCCGTACGAGCAGTACTTC
CATSRSGGQGPYEQYF
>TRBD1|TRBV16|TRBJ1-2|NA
TGTGCCAGCAGTCCAAGCACCAGGGGGCAAGGTGGCTACACCTTC
CASSPSTRGQGGYTF
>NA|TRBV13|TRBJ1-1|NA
TGTGCCAGCAGCTCCTACGGGAACACTGAAGCTTTCTTT
CASSSYGNTEAFF
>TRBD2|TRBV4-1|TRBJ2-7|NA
TGCGCCAGCAGCCATGCGGCGGGAGTTGCCTACGAGCAGTACTTC
CASSHAAGVAYEQYF
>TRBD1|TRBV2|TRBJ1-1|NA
TGTGCCAGCAGGAAACAGGGGGCCACTGAAGCTTTCTTT
CASRKQGATEAFF